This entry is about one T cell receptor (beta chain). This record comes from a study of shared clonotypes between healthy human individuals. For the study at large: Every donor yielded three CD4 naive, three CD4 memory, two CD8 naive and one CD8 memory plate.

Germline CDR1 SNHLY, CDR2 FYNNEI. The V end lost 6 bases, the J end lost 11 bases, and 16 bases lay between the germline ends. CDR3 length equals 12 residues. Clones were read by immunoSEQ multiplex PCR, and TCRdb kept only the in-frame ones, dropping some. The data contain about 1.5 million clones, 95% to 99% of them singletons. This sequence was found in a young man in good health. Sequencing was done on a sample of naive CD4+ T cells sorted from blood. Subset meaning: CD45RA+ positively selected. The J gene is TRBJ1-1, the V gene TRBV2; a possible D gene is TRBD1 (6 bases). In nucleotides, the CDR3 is TGTGCCAGCAGGATCGGGACATTGAAGGCTTTCTTT. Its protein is CASRIGTLKAFF.